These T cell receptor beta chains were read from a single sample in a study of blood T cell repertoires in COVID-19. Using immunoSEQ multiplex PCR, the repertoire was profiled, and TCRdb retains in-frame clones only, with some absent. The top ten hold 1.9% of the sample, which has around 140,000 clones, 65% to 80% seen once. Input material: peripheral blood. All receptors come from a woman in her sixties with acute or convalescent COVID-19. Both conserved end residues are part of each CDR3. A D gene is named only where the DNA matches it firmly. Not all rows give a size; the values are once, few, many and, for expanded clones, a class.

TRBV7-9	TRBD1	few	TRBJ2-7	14	TGTGCCAGCAGCCCGACAGGACAGGGCTACGAGCAGTACTTC	CASSPTGQGYEQYF
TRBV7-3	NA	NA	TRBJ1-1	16	TGTGCCAGCAGCCCATCATGGGGCAGGGAAGGGGCTGAAGCTTTCTTT	CASSPSWGREGAEAFF
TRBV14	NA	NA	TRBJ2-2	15	TGTGCCAGCAGCCAAATTACTAGGAGCTCCGGGGAGCTGTTTTTT	CASSQITRSSGELFF
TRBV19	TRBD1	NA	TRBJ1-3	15	TGTGCCAGTAGTATGACAGGGGACGCCGGAAACACCATATATTTT	CASSMTGDAGNTIYF
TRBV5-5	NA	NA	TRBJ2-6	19	TGTGCCAGCAGCTTTGCGGGAATGAAGGGGAGCTCTGGGGCCAACGTCCTGACTTTC	CASSFAGMKGSSGANVLTF
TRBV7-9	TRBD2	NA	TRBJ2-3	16	TGTGCCAGCAGCCACCGGACTAGCGGACCCACAGATACGCAGTATTTT	CASSHRTSGPTDTQYF
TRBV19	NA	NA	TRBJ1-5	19	TGTGCCAGCGGATTCGGACTGGTCTCAAGACAGGATGGTAATCAGCCCCAGCATTTT	CASGFGLVSRQDGNQPQHF
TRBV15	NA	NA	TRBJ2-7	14	TGTGCCACCAGCGGAACCCCCAGTAGCCTTAGGCAGTACTTC	CATSGTPSSLRQYF
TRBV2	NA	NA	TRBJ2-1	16	TGTGCCAGCAGTGAAGTAGGCAGGGGCCGAATCAATGAGCAGTTCTTC	CASSEVGRGRINEQFF
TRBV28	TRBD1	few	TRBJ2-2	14	TGTGCCACCCGGGACAGGGGGTTTACCGGGGAGCTGTTTTTT	CATRDRGFTGELFF
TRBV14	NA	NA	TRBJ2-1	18	TGTGCCAGCAGCCAGAGACAAGGACTCCACGGGCACTTAAATGAGCAGTTCTTC	CASSQRQGLHGHLNEQFF
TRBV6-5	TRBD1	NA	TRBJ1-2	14	TGTGCCAGCAGAACCCGGGACAGGGGCTATGGCTACACCTTC	CASRTRDRGYGYTF
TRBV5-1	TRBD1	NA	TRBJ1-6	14	TGCGCCAGCAGCCACGGGACAGATAATTCACCCCTCCACTTT	CASSHGTDNSPLHF
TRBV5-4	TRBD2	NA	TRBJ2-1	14	TGTGCCAGCAGCCTCGGACTAGCGAACAATGAGCAGTTCTTC	CASSLGLANNEQFF
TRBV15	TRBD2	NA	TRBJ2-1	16	TGTGCCACCAGCAGTGATGAACTAGCGGAGTACAATGAGCAGTTCTTC	CATSSDELAEYNEQFF
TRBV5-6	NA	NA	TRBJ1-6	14	TGTGCCAGCAGCTTGCCTGCGAAAAATTCACCCCTCCACTTT	CASSLPAKNSPLHF
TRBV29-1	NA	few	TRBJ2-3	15	TGCAGCGGCGGGTACGAAAGGGTCGCCACAGATACGCAGTATTTT	CSGGYERVATDTQYF
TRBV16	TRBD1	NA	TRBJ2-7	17	TGTGCCAGCAGCCCCGCGCGAGGGACAGGCAGCTCCTACGAGCAGTACTTC	CASSPARGTGSSYEQYF
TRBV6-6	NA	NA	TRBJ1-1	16	TGTGCCAGCAAAGGCAGGGTGGGGATCAGGAACACTGAAGCTTTCTTT	CASKGRVGIRNTEAFF
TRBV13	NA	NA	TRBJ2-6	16	TGTGCCAGCAGAGCTAGCGTAGAGTCTGGGGCCAACGTCCTGACTTTC	CASRASVESGANVLTF
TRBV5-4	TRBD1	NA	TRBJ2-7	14	TGTGCCAGCAGTTTTGGGACAGGGACCTACGAGCAGTACTTC	CASSFGTGTYEQYF
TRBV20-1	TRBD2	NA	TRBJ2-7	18	TGCAGTGCTAGTGGGTATACCGGGACTAGCGGGAGTACCCTCGAGCAGTACTTC	CSASGYTGTSGSTLEQYF
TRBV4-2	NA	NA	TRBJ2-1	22	TGTGCCAGCAGCCCGAAAGGGAGGAGGGAAGGAGTCGGGAGAAGATCCTACAATGAGCAGTTCTTC	CASSPKGRREGVGRRSYNEQFF
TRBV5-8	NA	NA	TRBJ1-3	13	TGTGCCAGCGGTTCAGGGCGCGGAAACACCATATATTTT	CASGSGRGNTIYF
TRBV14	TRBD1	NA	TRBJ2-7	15	TGTGCCAGCAGCCACCCCGGGACAGGGTCCTACGAGCAGTACTTC	CASSHPGTGSYEQYF
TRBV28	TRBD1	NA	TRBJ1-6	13	TGTGCCAGCAGCGGGACAGGGAAGTCTCCCCTCCACTTT	CASSGTGKSPLHF
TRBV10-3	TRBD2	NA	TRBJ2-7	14	TGTGCCATCAGTGTAGGACTAGCGGGAGTCGAGCAGTACTTC	CAISVGLAGVEQYF
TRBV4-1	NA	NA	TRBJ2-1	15	TGCGCCAGCAGCCAAGAATCTCTAGCTACCAATGAGCAGTTCTTC	CASSQESLATNEQFF
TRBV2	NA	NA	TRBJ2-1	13	TGTGCCAGTCTCCCGGACACCTACAATGAGCAGTTCTTC	CASLPDTYNEQFF
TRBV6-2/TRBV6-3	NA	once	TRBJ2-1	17	TGTGCCAGCAGTTACTCTATAACAGGGTTTTCCTACAATGAGCAGTTCTTC	CASSYSITGFSYNEQFF
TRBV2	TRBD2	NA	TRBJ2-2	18	TGTGCCAGCAGAGCAGACCGCATAGCGGGAGGCCGAACCGGGGAGCTGTTTTTT	CASRADRIAGGRTGELFF
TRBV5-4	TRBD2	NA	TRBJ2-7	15	TGTGCCAGCAGCGGGGGACTAGCGGGAGTCGGAGAGCAGTACTTC	CASSGGLAGVGEQYF
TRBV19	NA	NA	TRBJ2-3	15	TGTGCCAGTAGTATTAGAGGAGGAGGCACAGATACGCAGTATTTT	CASSIRGGGTDTQYF
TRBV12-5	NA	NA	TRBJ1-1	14	TGTGCTAGTGGTTTGGAGGGGCACGCCACTGAAGCTTTCTTT	CASGLEGHATEAFF
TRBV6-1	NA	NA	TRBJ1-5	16	TGTGCCAGCAGGGAAGGGGGGGGGCAGATCAATCAGCCCCAGCATTTT	CASREGGGQINQPQHF
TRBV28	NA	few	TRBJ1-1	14	TGTGCCAGCAGTCCCTGGCGTGCGCCAGGTGGAGCTTTCTTT	CASSPWRAPGGAFF
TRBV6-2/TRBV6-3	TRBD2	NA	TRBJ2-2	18	TGTGCCAGCAGTTACAGCGGACTAGCGGGAGGGGCCCCCGGGGAGCTGTTTTTT	CASSYSGLAGGAPGELFF
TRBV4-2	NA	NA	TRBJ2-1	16	TGTGCCAGCAGCCAAGGGCCAGCGGCGACCTACAATGAGCAGTTCTTC	CASSQGPAATYNEQFF
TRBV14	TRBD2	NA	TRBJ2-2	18	TGTGCCAGCAGCCAAGATTCGACTAGCGGGGCGAACACCGGGGAGCTGTTTTTT	CASSQDSTSGANTGELFF
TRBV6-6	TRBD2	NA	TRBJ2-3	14	TGTGCCAGCAGGACTAGCGGGGGGACAGATACGCAGTATTTT	CASRTSGGTDTQYF
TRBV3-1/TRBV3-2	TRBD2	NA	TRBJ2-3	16	TGTGCCAGCAGCCGCCTGGACGGGAGGGAGACAGATACGCAGTATTTT	CASSRLDGRETDTQYF
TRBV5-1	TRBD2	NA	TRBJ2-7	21	TGCGCCAGCAGCTTGGGACAGGGTCGGATCTCGGCTAGCGGGAGTACCTACGAGCAGTACTTC	CASSLGQGRISASGSTYEQYF
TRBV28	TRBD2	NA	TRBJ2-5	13	TGTGCCAGCAGCCGGGGGAGGGTAGAGACCCAGTACTTC	CASSRGRVETQYF
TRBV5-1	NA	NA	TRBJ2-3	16	TGCGCCAGCAGCTCCACCGGGACTTTTCGCACAGATACGCAGTATTTT	CASSSTGTFRTDTQYF
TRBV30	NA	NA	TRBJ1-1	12	TGTGCCTGGTCCGACATAGACACTGAAGCTTTCTTT	CAWSDIDTEAFF
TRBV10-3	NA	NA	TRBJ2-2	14	TGTGCCATCAAGGGGCTCTCGCGCACCGGGGAGCTGTTTTTT	CAIKGLSRTGELFF
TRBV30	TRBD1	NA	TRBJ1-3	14	TGTGCCCAAGGACAGGCCCACTCTGGAAACACCATATATTTT	CAQGQAHSGNTIYF
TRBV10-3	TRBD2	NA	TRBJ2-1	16	TGTGCCATCAGCGGGACTAGCGGGAGAGACTACAATGAGCAGTTCTTC	CAISGTSGRDYNEQFF
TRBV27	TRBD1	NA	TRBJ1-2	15	TGTGCCAGCAGTTCCAAGGGGGGACAGGGCTATGGCTACACCTTC	CASSSKGGQGYGYTF
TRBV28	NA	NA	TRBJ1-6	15	TGTGCCAGCAGCCAGTGGGGGGGTCGCGGTGATCCCCTCCACTTT	CASSQWGGRGDPLHF
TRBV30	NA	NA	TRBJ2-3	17	TGTGCCCACTCAGGACGCAGGGGCCCACCTTTCACAGATACGCAGTATTTT	CAHSGRRGPPFTDTQYF
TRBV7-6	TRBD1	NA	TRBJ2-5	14	TGTGCCAGCAGCTTACAGACAGGGGTAGAGACCCAGTACTTC	CASSLQTGVETQYF
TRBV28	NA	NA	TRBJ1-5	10	TGCGTAACAGGGAATCAGCCCCAGCATTTT	CVTGNQPQHF
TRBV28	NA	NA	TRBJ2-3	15	TGTGCCAGCAGTTCAACCTTCAGGTGGACAGATACGCAGTATTTT	CASSSTFRWTDTQYF
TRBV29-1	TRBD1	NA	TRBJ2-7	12	TGCAGCGTGGGGACAGGGGGGAACGAGCAGTACTTC	CSVGTGGNEQYF
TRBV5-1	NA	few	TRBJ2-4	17	TGCGCCAGCAGCTTGGTCGGCAGGGGATCCGGCAGAAACATTCAGTACTTC	CASSLVGRGSGRNIQYF
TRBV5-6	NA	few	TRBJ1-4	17	TGTGCCAGCAGCGTCCGCAGACAAGACCGCAGGAATGAAAAACTGTTTTTT	CASSVRRQDRRNEKLFF